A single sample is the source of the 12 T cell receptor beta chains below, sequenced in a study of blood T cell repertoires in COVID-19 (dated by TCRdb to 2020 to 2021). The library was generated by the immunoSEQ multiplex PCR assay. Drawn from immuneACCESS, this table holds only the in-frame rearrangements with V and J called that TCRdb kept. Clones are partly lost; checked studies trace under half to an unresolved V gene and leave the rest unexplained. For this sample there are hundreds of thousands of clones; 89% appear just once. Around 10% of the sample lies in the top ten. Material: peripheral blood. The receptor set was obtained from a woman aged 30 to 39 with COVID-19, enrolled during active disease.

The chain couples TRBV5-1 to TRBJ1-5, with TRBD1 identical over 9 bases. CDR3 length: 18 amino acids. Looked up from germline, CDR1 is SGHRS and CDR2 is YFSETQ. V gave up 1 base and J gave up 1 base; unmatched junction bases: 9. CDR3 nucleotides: TGCGCCAGCAGCTTGAGCCGGGACAGGGAGGCGAGCAATCAGCCCCAGCATTTT. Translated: CASSLSRDREASNQPQHF.

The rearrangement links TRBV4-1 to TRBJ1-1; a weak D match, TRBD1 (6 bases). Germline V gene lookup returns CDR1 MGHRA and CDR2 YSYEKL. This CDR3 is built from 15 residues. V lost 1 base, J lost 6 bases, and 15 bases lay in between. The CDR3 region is CASSQVSQGSAEAFF. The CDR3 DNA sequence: TGCGCCAGCAGCCAAGTGTCTCAGGGGTCGGCTGAAGCTTTCTTT.

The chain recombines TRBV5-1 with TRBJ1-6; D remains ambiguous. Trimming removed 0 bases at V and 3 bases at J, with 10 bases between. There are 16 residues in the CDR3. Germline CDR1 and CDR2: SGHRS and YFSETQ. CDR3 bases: TGCGCCAGCAGCTTGGCGGGAAACGGCTATAATTCACCCCTCCACTTT. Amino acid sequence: CASSLAGNGYNSPLHF.

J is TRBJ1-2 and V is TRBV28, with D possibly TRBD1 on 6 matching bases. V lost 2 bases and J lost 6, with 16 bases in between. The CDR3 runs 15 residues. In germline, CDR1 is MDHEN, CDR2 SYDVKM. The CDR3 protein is CASSLPRGQGHGYTF. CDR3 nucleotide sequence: TGTGCCAGCAGTTTACCCCGAGGGCAGGGGCATGGCTACACCTTC.

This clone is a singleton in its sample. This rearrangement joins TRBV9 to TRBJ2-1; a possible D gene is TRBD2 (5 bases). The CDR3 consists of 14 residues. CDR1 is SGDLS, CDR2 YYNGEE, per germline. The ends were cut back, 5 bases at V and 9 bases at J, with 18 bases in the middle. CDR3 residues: CASSAVWGGSEQFF. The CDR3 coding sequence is TGTGCCAGCAGTGCCGTCTGGGGTGGGAGTGAGCAGTTCTTC. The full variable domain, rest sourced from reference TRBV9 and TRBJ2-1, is DSGVTQTPKHLITATGQRVTLRCSPRSGDLSVYWYQQSLDQGLQFLIQYYNGEERAKGNILERFSAQQFPDLHSELNLSSLELGDSALYFCASSAVWGGSEQFFGPGTRLTVL.

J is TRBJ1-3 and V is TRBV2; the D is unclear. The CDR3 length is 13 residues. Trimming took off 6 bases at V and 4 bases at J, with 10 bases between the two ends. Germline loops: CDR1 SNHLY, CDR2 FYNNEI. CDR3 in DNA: TGTGCCAGCAGCTCCGAGGGCGGAAACACCATATATTTT. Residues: CASSSEGGNTIYF.

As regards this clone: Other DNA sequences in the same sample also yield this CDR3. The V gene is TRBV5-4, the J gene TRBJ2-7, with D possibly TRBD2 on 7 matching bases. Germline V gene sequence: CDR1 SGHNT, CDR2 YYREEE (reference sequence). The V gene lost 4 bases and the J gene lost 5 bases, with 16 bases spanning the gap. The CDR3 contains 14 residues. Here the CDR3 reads CASSGGEGVNEQYF. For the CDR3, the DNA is TGTGCCAGCAGCGGGGGGGAGGGGGTGAACGAGCAGTACTTC.

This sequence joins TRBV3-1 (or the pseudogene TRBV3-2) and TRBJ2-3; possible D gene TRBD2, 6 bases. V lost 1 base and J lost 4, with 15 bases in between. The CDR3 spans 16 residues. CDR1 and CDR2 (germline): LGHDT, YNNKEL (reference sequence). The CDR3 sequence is CASSQVWGRQPDTQYF. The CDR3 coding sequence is TGTGCCAGCAGCCAAGTGTGGGGGAGGCAACCAGATACGCAGTATTTT.

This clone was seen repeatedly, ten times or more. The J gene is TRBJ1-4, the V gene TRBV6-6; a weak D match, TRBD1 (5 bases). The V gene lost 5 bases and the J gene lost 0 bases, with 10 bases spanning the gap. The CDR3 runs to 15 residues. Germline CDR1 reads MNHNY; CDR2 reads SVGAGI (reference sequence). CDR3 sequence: CASSGGTATNEKLFF. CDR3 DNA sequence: TGTGCCAGCAGTGGGGGGACTGCAACTAATGAAAAACTGTTTTTT.

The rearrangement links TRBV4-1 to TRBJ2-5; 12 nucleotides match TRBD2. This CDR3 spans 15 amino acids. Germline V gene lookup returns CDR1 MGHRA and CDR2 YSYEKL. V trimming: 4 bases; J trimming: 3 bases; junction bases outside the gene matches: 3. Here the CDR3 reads CASSLGLAGKETQYF. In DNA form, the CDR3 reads TGCGCCAGCAGCCTGGGACTAGCGGGCAAAGAGACCCAGTACTTC.

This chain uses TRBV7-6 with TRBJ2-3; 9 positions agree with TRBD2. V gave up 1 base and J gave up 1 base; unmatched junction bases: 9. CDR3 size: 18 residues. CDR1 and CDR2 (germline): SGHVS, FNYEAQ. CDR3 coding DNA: TGTGCCAGCAGCTTAGGGGCGGGGGGGCCTTTCGGCACAGATACGCAGTATTTT. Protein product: CASSLGAGGPFGTDTQYF. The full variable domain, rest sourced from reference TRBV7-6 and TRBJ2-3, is GAGVSQSPRYKVTKRGQDVALRCDPISGHVSLYWYRQALGQGPEFLTYFNYEAQQDKSGLPNDRFSAERPEGSISTLTIQRTEQRDSAMYRCASSLGAGGPFGTDTQYFGPGTRLTVL.

The CDR3 loop reads CAIIKAGLLNSNQPQHF. The CDR3, as DNA: TGTGCCATAATCAAGGCGGGACTCCTCAATAGCAATCAGCCCCAGCATTTT. V usage is TRBV5-3 and J usage is TRBJ1-5, with D tentatively TRBD1 (5 bases). TRBV5-3 is an open reading frame whose function is uncertain. The CDR3 is 17 residues long. V shed 9 bases and J shed 0 bases, with 22 bases lying between them.